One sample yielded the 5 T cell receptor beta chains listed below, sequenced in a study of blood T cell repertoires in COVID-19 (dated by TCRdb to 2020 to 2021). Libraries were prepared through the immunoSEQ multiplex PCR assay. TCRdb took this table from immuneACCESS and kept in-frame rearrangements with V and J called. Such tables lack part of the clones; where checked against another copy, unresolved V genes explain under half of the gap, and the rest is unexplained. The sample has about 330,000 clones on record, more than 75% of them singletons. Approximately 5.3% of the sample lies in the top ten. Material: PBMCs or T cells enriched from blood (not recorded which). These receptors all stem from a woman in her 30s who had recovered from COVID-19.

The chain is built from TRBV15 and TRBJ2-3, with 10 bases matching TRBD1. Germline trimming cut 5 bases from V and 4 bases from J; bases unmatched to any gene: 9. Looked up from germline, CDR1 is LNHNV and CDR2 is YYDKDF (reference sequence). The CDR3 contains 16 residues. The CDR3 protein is CATSGWRGQGADTQYF. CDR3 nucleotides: TGTGCCACCAGCGGTTGGCGAGGACAGGGGGCAGATACGCAGTATTTT.

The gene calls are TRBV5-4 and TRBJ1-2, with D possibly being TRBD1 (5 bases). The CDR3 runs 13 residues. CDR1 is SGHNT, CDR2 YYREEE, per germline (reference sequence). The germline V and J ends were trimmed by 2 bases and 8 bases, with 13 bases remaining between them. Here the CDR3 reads CASSFDSYRGYTF. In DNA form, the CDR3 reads TGTGCCAGCAGCTTCGACAGCTACCGGGGCTACACCTTC.

The CDR3 DNA sequence: TGCGCCAGCAGCTTTGGGGACAGGGCGGGGGTCACTGAAGCTTTCTTT. Translated: CASSFGDRAGVTEAFF. The chain has TRBV5-1 and TRBJ1-1; 9 bases match TRBD1. Germline-derived CDR1 and CDR2 are SGHRS and YFSETQ. With 2 bases clipped from V and 4 bases from J, the junction kept 9 bases outside the gene matches. CDR3 size: 16 residues.

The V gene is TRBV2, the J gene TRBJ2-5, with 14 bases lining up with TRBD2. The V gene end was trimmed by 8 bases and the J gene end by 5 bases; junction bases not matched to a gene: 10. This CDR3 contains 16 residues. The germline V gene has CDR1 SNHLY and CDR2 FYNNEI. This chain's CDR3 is CASRRRLAGGRETQYF. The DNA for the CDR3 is TGTGCCAGCCGTCGTCGACTAGCGGGGGGGCGTGAGACCCAGTACTTC.

The CDR3 DNA follows: TGTGCCAGCTCACCACCTCCTGGGCAGTACACCGGGGAGCTGTTTTTT. It specifies CASSPPPGQYTGELFF. The chain combines TRBV18 with TRBJ2-2; D gene unclear. The germline V gene encodes CDR1 KGHSH and CDR2 LQKENI. Trimming took off 0 bases at V and 3 bases at J, with 11 bases between the two ends. CDR3 length: 16 residues.